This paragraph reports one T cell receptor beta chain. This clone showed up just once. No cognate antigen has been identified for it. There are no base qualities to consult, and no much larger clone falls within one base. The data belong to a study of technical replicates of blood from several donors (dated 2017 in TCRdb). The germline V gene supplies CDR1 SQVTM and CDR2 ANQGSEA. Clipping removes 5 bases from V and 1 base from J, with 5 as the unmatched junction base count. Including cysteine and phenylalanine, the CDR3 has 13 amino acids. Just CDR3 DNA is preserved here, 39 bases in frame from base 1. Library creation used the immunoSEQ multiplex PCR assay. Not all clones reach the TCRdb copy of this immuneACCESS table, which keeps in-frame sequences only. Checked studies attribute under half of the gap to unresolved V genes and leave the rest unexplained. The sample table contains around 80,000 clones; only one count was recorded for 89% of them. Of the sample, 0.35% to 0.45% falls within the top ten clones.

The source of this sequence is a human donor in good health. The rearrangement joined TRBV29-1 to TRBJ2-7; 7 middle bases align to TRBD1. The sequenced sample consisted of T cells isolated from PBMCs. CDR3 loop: CSVQTGESYEQYF. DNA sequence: TGCAGCGTTCAAACAGGGGAGTCCTACGAGCAGTACTTC.